A selection of T cell receptor beta chains follows, all from one sample in a study of PD-1 blockade in mismatch repair-deficient tumors. The assay was immunoSEQ multiplex PCR, and TCRdb's table has in-frame clones only and misses some. The sample has 75,000 to 85,000 clones, 81% seen once. Material: peripheral blood, obtained 12 weeks after starting pembrolizumab. These receptor sequences come from an adult with mismatch repair-deficient cancer. The CDR3 runs from the conserved cysteine through the conserved F or W. The D gene is left open where the match is weak. Clone size appears in some rows only: once, few, many, or a class for an expanded clone.

J,D,size,V,DNA,CDR3
TRBJ1-2,TRBD1,.,TRBV6-6,TGTGCCAGCAGTTACCGAGGACAGGGGAGCTATGGCTACACCTTC,CASSYRGQGSYGYTF
TRBJ1-3,.,.,TRBV6-6,TGTGCCAGCAGCGGGACGTTAACAGGGACTGGAAACACCATATATTTT,CASSGTLTGTGNTIYF
TRBJ1-1,TRBD1,.,TRBV4-2,TGTGCCAGCAGCCAAGATGGTACAGGGGACTGGAGCACTGAAGCTTTCTTT,CASSQDGTGDWSTEAFF
TRBJ2-3,TRBD2,.,TRBV6-1,TGTGCCAGCAGGTCAGCGGGAGGTGGGTCAGATACGCAGTATTTT,CASRSAGGGSDTQYF
TRBJ1-2,.,.,TRBV19,TGTGCCAGTAGTATATTCGGGTCGGCTACCTCCTATGGCTACACCTTC,CASSIFGSATSYGYTF
TRBJ1-4,TRBD1,.,TRBV7-9,TGTGCCAGCAGCTTAGACCGGGACAGGGATGAAAAACTGTTTTTT,CASSLDRDRDEKLFF
TRBJ1-2,.,few,TRBV4-3,TGCGCCAGCAGCCAAGACAGGAATGGCTACACCTTC,CASSQDRNGYTF
TRBJ1-4,.,few,TRBV14,TGTGCCAGCAGCCAAGTTAGAGCCTGGGACGGCGATGAAAAACTGTTTTTT,CASSQVRAWDGDEKLFF
TRBJ2-5,.,.,TRBV18,TGTGCCAGCTCCCCTACGGACGAGACCCAGTACTTC,CASSPTDETQYF
TRBJ1-5,.,.,TRBV6-1,TGTGCCAGCACCCAGAGAGGGGAGGTCCAGCCCCAGCATTTT,CASTQRGEVQPQHF
TRBJ2-1,TRBD1,once,TRBV27,TGTGCCAGCAGCCCCGACAGGGACGAGCAGTTCTTC,CASSPDRDEQFF
TRBJ2-3,TRBD1,few,TRBV7-2,TGTGCCAGCAGCTCGCACAGGGGGACAGATACGCAGTATTTT,CASSSHRGTDTQYF
TRBJ1-3,.,few,TRBV27,TGTGCCTCCAAGAAGGGACTCAGCTCTGGAAACACCATATATTTT,CASKKGLSSGNTIYF
TRBJ1-1,TRBD1,.,TRBV29-1,TGCAGCGTAAGGACAGGCGGAATGAACACTGAAGCTTTCTTT,CSVRTGGMNTEAFF
TRBJ2-1,.,few,TRBV14,TGTGCCAGCAGCCCCTCAAAGCTACACAATGAGCAGTTCTTC,CASSPSKLHNEQFF
TRBJ2-1,TRBD2,once,TRBV6-5,TGTGCCAGCGGACAAGCGGGAGCCTACAATGAGCAGTTCTTC,CASGQAGAYNEQFF
TRBJ2-7,TRBD2,.,TRBV11-2,TGTGCCAGCAGAGGACTAGCGGGAGGGGGGGCGTCCTACGAGCAGTACTTC,CASRGLAGGGASYEQYF
TRBJ2-3,.,.,TRBV4-1,TGCGCCAGCAGCCAAGTATTGGGGACAGATACGCAGTATTTT,CASSQVLGTDTQYF
TRBJ1-1,TRBD1,few,TRBV7-9,TGTGCCAGCAGCCCGGACAGGTCGTACACTGAAGCTTTCTTT,CASSPDRSYTEAFF
TRBJ2-7,.,.,TRBV7-8,TGTGCCAGCAGGGTCGGCGGGGCCAACGAGCAGTACTTC,CASRVGGANEQYF
TRBJ2-7,.,.,TRBV4-1,TGCGCCAGCAGGCACATTGGGGGACACCGGGACTTTTCCGGGGCTTACGAGCAGTACTTC,CASRHIGGHRDFSGAYEQYF
TRBJ1-2,TRBD1,.,TRBV5-1,TGCGCCAGCAGCTTGACGACAGGGGCCTATGGCTACACCTTC,CASSLTTGAYGYTF
TRBJ2-5,.,.,TRBV27,TGTGCCAGCAGTTTCCGGGACAACCAAGAGACCCAGTACTTC,CASSFRDNQETQYF
TRBJ1-5,.,.,TRBV6-6,TGTGCCAGCAGTCCCCGGGGGGGAGGGAATCAGCCCCAGCATTTT,CASSPRGGGNQPQHF
TRBJ2-1,.,.,TRBV6-1,TGTGCCAGCACCATGATCAGGGAGGGACAGGAGCAGTTCTTC,CASTMIREGQEQFF
TRBJ1-1,TRBD1,.,TRBV5-1,TGCGCCAGCAGCCCCTTCAGGGGGGCATCGCAGAACACTGAAGCTTTCTTT,CASSPFRGASQNTEAFF
TRBJ2-6,TRBD2,.,TRBV6-6,TGTGCCAGCGGACTAGCGGGAGTTCGTGGGGCCAACGTCCTGACTTTC,CASGLAGVRGANVLTF
TRBJ2-4,.,.,TRBV11-1,TGTGCCAGCAGCGCGGGGTTCGATTTAGCCAAAAACATTCAGTACTTC,CASSAGFDLAKNIQYF
TRBJ2-7,.,.,TRBV12-5,TGTGCTAGTGGTTTGGTACGGGGAAGCTCCTACGAGCAGTACTTC,CASGLVRGSSYEQYF